This T cell receptor (beta chain) was identified in a study of T cells after yellow fever vaccination. Turning to the study itself: SMART-Seq v4 Ultra Low Input handled preparation of low-cell-number fractions. Study-wide points: Some clonotypes, a small share, were shared between CD4 and CD8 compartments. Secondary responses were weaker yet peaked faster, day 5 versus 15. Contaminating bulk clonotypes could be abundant in FACS-sorted repertoires.

Germline-derived CDR1 and CDR2 are SGHTA and FQGNSA. CDR3 length: 17 amino acids. Trimming removed 3 bases from V and 5 bases from J, with 20 bases in between. Of note for this clonotype: Its specificity is not known.

TCRdb reprocessed the 5' RACE reads with MiXCR, giving one entry per CDR3 protein. The sample includes a few hundred thousand distinct CDR3 sequences, 11% seen only once; the top ten take roughly 18%. The sequence was obtained from a man between 18 and 29 years old who received the YFV17D yellow fever vaccine. The material was PBMCs, obtained on the day of the first yellow fever vaccination. The chain joins TRBV7-2 to TRBJ2-1; D tentatively reads TRBD1 or TRBD2 (6 bases each). This CDR3 reads CASSLTHLLRDNNEQFF. The CDR3, as DNA: TGTGCCAGCAGCTTGACACATCTTCTGCGGGACAACAATGAGCAGTTCTTC.